This T cell receptor beta chain was recorded in a study of CD8 T cells in Susac syndrome. The junction had 4 bases not matched to a gene; V was cut back by 5 bases and J by 5 bases. Germline values: CDR1 MNHEY, CDR2 SMNVEV (reference sequence). The CDR3 spans 13 residues. A quantity of about 0.45 to 1 ug RNA underwent reverse transcription using random hexamers. TCRdb analysed the immunoSEQ multiplex PCR reads with MiXCR anew, one entry per CDR3 protein. The table has 150,000 to 200,000 distinct CDR3 sequences, roughly 93% seen once; the top ten hold more than 0.11%. Sequenced: CD4+ T cells from PBMCs. V gene TRBV27 combines with J gene TRBJ2-5; 8 bases are shared with TRBD2. This receptor was taken from a human donor in good health. The CDR3 spells CASSLWTSETQYF. The CDR3 nucleotides are TGTGCCAGCAGTCTCTGGACTAGCGAGACCCAGTACTTC.